This T cell receptor beta chain was sequenced during a study of spatial heterogeneity in lung cancer. In the study overall: Sequenced were any available follow-up PBMC samples, which had been obtained a median of approximately two years after resection. There were, on average, more than eight raw-read appearances for each unique TCR and UMI combination.

This clonotype turned up a few times. Antigen specificity is unknown. MiXCR, applied by TCRdb to the 5' RACE reads, yields one record per CDR3 protein. Here the sample spans 40,000 or so distinct CDR3 sequences, about 11% being singletons. Study results and caveats: Ubiquitous expanded tumor TCRs surfaced in blood more at resection than they did at follow-up.

The time point denotes: blood at routine non-recurrence follow-up after resection. Extraction of whole RNA from tumor, nontumor lung or frozen PBMC preceded unsorted sequencing. The sample was PBMCs, taken at follow-up. The receptor was isolated from a female donor with early-stage non-small cell lung cancer.

CDR3 nucleotides: TGTGCCAGCAGCTTGCAGATCGCCAGGTTAAACTATGGCTACACCTTC. Its protein is CASSLQIARLNYGYTF. The chain links TRBV5-4 to TRBJ1-2; D call uncertain. The CDR3 totals 16 residues. Trimming took off 1 base at V and 2 bases at J, with 15 bases between the two ends. Germline V gene data show CDR1 as SGHNT and CDR2 as YYREEE (reference sequence). The entire variable domain, with the rest obtained from reference TRBV5-4 and TRBJ1-2, is as follows: ETGVTQSPTHLIKTRGQQVTLRCSSQSGHNTVSWYQQALGQGPQFIFQYYREEENGRGNFPPRFSGLQFPNYSSELNVNALELDDSALYLCASSLQIARLNYGYTFGSGTRLTVV.